This TCR beta chain comes out of a study of human T cells and chemical hapten exposure. Whole-study results and caveats: Alopecia in all donors means immunity may differ from healthy individuals. Expanded TCRs grouped into significantly more large CDR3 similarity clusters than controls produced.

The CDR3 has 17 amino acids. Per the germline V gene, CDR1 is SGHTA and CDR2 is FQGNSA. The V and J ends lost 5 bases and 1 base respectively, with 18 bases between them. Individual cDNA molecules each carried unique molecular identifiers attached by the library. One entry per CDR3 protein results from TCRdb running MiXCR on the RACE reads. The sample includes around 360,000 distinct CDR3 sequences, about 6% of them seen just once. This clonotype was recorded at least ten times. Its antigen is not known. Stated time point: patch test 2, 6 weeks after DPC sensitization. The treatment denotes: therapeutic diphenylcyclopropenone sensitization with weekly scalp DPC.

Source: whole blood, taken in connection with sensitization to the hapten diphenylcyclopropenone (DPC). This chain links TRBV7-2 with TRBJ1-5, with D tentatively TRBD1 (6 bases). The TCR comes from a young woman with alopecia areata. Some clones in this sample may be carry-over from other donors' samples. In DNA, the CDR3 is TGTGCCAGCAGCCATACTTCCAGGGGTGGGAGCAATCAGCCCCAGCATTTT. This sequence encodes CASSHTSRGGSNQPQHF.